Sequencing of this T cell receptor (beta chain) was carried out in a study of T cells in Graves' hyperthyroidism and ophthalmopathy. As for the study in general: The initial diagnosis was the point when peripheral blood was collected, ahead of any treatment.

Template material for amplifying TCR beta CDR3 regions consisted of RNA transcripts. A set of HTBI primers served as the primers for a first-round RT-PCR of the TCR CDR3. One entry per CDR3 protein results from TCRdb running MiXCR on the multiplex PCR reads. The data contain some 350,000 distinct CDR3 sequences, roughly 13% of them singletons. This clonotype was seen more than once but under ten times. Ophthalmopathy patients showed a Clinical Activity Score of at least 3, NOSPECS grade of at least 4 and duration under 3 months. Exclusion criteria comprised uncontrolled infection, other autoimmune disease, pregnancy or lactation. The PBMCs were sourced from fresh peripheral blood (about 9.6 ml). Germline V lookup: CDR1 LGHDT, CDR2 YNNKEL (reference sequence). Trimming left V 4 bases short and J 4 bases short, with 8 bases between. The CDR3 is 13 amino acids.

The chain employs TRBV3-1 and TRBJ2-1; D gene ambiguous. This receptor was obtained from a woman between 40 and 55 years old with Graves' ophthalmopathy. Material: blood. The CDR3 spells CASSLARYNEQFF. The CDR3 DNA reads TGTGCCAGCAGCCTGGCTAGATACAATGAGCAGTTCTTC.